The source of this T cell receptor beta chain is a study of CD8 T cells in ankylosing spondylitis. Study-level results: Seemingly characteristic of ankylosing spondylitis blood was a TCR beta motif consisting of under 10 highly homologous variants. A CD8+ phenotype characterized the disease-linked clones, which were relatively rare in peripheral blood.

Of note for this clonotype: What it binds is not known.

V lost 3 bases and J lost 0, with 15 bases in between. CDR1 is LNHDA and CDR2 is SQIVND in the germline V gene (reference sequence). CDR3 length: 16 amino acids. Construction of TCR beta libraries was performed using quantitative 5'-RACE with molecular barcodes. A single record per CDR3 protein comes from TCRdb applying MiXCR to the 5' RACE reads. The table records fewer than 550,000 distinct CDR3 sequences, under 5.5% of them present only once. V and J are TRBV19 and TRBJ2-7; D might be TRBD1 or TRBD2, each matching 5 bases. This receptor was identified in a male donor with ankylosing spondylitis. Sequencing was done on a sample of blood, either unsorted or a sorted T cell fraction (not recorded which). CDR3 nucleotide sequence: TGTGCCAGTAGTATTATGGGACGGCAAGCCTCCTACGAGCAGTACTTC. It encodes CASSIMGRQASYEQYF. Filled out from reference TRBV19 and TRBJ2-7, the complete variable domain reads DGGITQSPKYLFRKEGQNVTLSCEQNLNHDAMYWYRQDPGQGLRLIYYSQIVNDFQKGDIAEGYSVSREKKESFPLTVTSAQKNPTAFYLCASSIMGRQASYEQYFGPGTRLTVT.